This TCR beta chain was obtained from a study of cytomegalovirus exposure and HLA in healthy donors. Broader study findings: Later analysis demonstrated an association between a missense DCLRE1C variant and TCR beta V- and J-gene trimming. Links to common viral pathogens appeared, in a later analysis, for several of the most significant clusters.

On this clone itself: Antigen: not known.

Germline V gives CDR1 SNHLY, CDR2 FYNNEI. V was pared by 10 bases and J by 3 bases, with 22 bases between. The CDR3 has 16 residues. The PCR contained 60 Vbeta and 13 Jbeta primers. Per the original methods: The count from a later analysis was some 83 million unique TCR beta chains, around 10 million of them shared. Libraries were prepared by immunoSEQ multiplex PCR; TCRdb keeps only in-frame clonotypes and omits some of them. The DNA was the basis for D and trimming; V, J and clone size are from that table. The repertoire holds about 180,000 clones, with 70% to 85% as singletons. The sequence derives from a woman younger than 45 in good health and CMV-seropositive. The chain uses TRBV2 and TRBJ1-5; D ambiguous. The specimen sequenced was PBMCs. This chain's CDR3 is CATRRTELGNNQPQHF. For the CDR3, the DNA is TGTGCCACCAGACGGACTGAATTAGGGAACAATCAGCCCCAGCATTTT.